This T cell receptor beta chain was recorded in a study of T cells in Graves' hyperthyroidism and ophthalmopathy (dated by TCRdb to about 2019). For the wider study: Peripheral blood samples were taken at the time of initial diagnosis, prior to any treatment. The study also compared thyroid tissue and blood T-cell repertoires from 6 or 7 Graves' hyperthyroidism patients. The roughly 91 discovery patients were randomly split 7:3 into training and test sets. TCR V-J signatures able to tell the groups apart were searched for in a discovery cohort of about a hundred patients, of whom around 42 had Graves' ophthalmopathy and roughly 57 had stable Graves' hyperthyroidism. Prospective prediction of ophthalmopathy was tested in an independent validation cohort consisting of fewer than 20 hyperthyroidism patients and some 16 patients who later progressed to ophthalmopathy. The paper reports TCR Vbeta CDR3 sequencing of 130 to 150 peripheral blood samples: some 44 ophthalmopathy, fewer than 80 hyperthyroidism and about 17 progressor patients. After sampling, hyperthyroidism patients received methimazole starting at 30 mg daily, and ophthalmopathy patients received high-dose intravenous methylprednisolone. The research as a whole found: No statistical method was used to set the sample size in advance, and investigators knew the group allocation. In cross-validation, a model built on a 13 V-J signature told ophthalmopathy apart from stable hyperthyroidism with roughly 87% sensitivity and around 83% specificity, and in testing the same model reached 80%/75%. During validation, the model predicted progression to ophthalmopathy a median of approximately 6.5 months ahead of onset, with around 70% sensitivity and about 72% specificity. Most expanded thyroid clonotypes (frequency above 0.001) were also found in blood, which suggests that blood repertoires may mirror thyroid immune responses.

Ophthalmopathy patients had moderately to severely active disease, with a Clinical Activity Score of 3 or more, a NOSPECS grade of 4 or more, and a disease duration of less than 3 months. Patients with uncontrolled infections, other autoimmune diseases, pregnancy or lactation were excluded. Diagnoses were based on clinical symptoms, serum thyroxine and TRAb, thyroid ultrasound and orbital computed tomography. PBMCs were isolated from about 10 ml of fresh peripheral blood by Ficoll-Paque density gradient centrifugation. Trizol reagent was used to extract total RNA, and RNA quality was then checked on an Agilent 2100 Bioanalyzer. V is clipped by 4 bases and J by 0 bases, and the sequence between their germline boundaries is 18 bases long. CDR3 length: 16 amino acids, cysteine to phenylalanine. Just the 48-base CDR3 DNA is kept, in frame starting at base 1. Looking up the germline V gene (reference sequence) yields CDR1 DFQATT and CDR2 SNEGSKA.

The TCR beta CDR3 regions were amplified from the RNA transcripts. For the first round of RT-PCR on the TCR CDR3, the HTBI primer set was used together with the Qiagen OneStep RT-PCR kit. A second multiplex PCR round built the libraries, followed by size selection and purification. Sequencing of the libraries was done on an Illumina HiSeq2000 using paired-end 100 bp reads. Per the source publication's procedure: Raw data were processed with SOAPnuke, discarding reads with adapters, uncalled bases, mean Phred below 15, or no exact constant-primer or identifier match. COPE v1.2.5 was used to merge the high-quality paired reads, and each unique nucleotide sequence was defined as a clonotype. MiTCR v1.1 was used to align the clonotypes against IMGT TRBV, TRBD and TRBJ reference segments. Only V-J combinations with frequency above 0.0001, covering 99% to 99.2% of repertoires, were analysed. The TCS score was defined as the ratio of F50 (clonal expansion) to E x V (chaos), calculated using BLOSUM62-based TCRdist between CDR3 peptides within each V-J. Welch's t-statistics and random forest reduced around 520 V-J features to about 12, which were used in a naive Bayes classifier (R e1071). Starting from the raw public reads, TCRdb applied fastp trimming at Q25, assembled clones with MiXCR and retained in-frame beta chains. Each CDR3 protein gets just one entry, which takes the most common genes and DNA from the rows behind it. In this record, the V and J calls reflect TCRdb's handling and not the investigators' own analysis. The sample table shows about 480,000 distinct CDR3 sequences, and around 24% are seen once. The ten largest clones take up roughly 10% of the sample.

The table lists this clonotype with many counts. The antigen this receptor binds is unknown. No per-base quality is available; no much larger clone lies one base away. The clonotype was recovered from a woman aged 25-40 years with Graves' ophthalmopathy. The chain is assembled from TRBV20-1 and TRBJ1-1, with a weak D call of TRBD1 (5 bases match). The material sequenced was blood. In nucleotide form, the sequence is TGCAGTGCTACTCCGGGGGATCCTTCCATGAACACTGAAGCTTTCTTT. The translation is CSATPGDPSMNTEAFF.